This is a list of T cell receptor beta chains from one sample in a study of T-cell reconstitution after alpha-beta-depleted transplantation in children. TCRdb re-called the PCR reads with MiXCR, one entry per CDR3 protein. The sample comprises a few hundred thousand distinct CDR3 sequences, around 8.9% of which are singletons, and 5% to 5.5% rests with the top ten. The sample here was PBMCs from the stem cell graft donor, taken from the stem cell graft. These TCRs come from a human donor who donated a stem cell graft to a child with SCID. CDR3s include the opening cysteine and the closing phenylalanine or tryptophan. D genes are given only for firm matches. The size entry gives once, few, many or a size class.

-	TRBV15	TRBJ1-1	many	TGTGCCACCAGCGGAACGAATTGGGTCGAACACACTGAAGCTTTCTTT	CATSGTNWVEHTEAFF
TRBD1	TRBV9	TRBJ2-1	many	TGTGCCAGCAGCGTTCAGGGACAGAGCTCCTACAATGAGCAGTTCTTC	CASSVQGQSSYNEQFF
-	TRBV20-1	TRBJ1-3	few	TGCAGTGCTAGTTCAGGGTTCTCTGGAAACACCATATATTTT	CSASSGFSGNTIYF
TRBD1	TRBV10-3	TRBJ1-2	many	TGTGCCATCAGTGAGGACAGGGAGCAATGGCTACACGGGACAGGGAGCAATGGCTACACCTTC	CAISEDREQWLHGTGSNGYTF
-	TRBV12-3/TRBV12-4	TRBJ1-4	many	TGTGCCAGCAGGGCAGCAGGGAGCGCTAATGAAAAACTGTTTTTT	CASRAAGSANEKLFF
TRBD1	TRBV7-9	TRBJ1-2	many	TGTGCCAGCCGAGGTCGTGTCAGGGGGCGCGAGCATGACTATGGCTACACCTTC	CASRGRVRGREHDYGYTF
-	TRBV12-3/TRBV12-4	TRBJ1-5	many	TGTGCCAGCAGTTTAGTTAGGGTACGGGGGTTCGATCAGCCCCAGCATTTT	CASSLVRVRGFDQPQHF
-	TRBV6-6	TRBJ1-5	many	TGTGCCAGCAGTTACGGGGTTCAGCCCCAGCATTTT	CASSYGVQPQHF
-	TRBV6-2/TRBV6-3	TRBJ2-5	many	TGTGCCAGCAGTTACCCTCAAGAGACCCAGTACTTC	CASSYPQETQYF
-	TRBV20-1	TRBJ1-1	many	TGCAGTGCTAGCTCGGGGGCCGGCACTGAAGCTTTCTTT	CSASSGAGTEAFF
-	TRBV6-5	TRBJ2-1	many	TGTGCCAGCAGTTACGCGATTTACAATGAGCAGTTCTTC	CASSYAIYNEQFF
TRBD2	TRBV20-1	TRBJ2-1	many	TGCAGTGCTAGGATGGCGGGGGTGATATACAATGAGCAGTTCTTC	CSARMAGVIYNEQFF
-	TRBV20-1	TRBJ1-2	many	TGCAGTGCTAGAGATGCCCCAGCTAACTATGGCTACACCTTC	CSARDAPANYGYTF
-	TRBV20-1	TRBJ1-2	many	TGCAGTGCTGCAAACTATGGCTACACCTTC	CSAANYGYTF